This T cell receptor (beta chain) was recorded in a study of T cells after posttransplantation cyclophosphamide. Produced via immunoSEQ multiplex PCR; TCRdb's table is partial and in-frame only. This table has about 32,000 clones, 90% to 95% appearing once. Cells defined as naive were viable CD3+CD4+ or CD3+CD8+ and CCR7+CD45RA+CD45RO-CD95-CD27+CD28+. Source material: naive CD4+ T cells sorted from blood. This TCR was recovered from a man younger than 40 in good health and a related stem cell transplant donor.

The CDR3 sequence is CASSPGSGRDRNEQFF. CDR3 sequence (DNA): TGTGCCAGCTCACCCGGCAGCGGGCGTGACCGCAATGAGCAGTTCTTC. This chain links TRBV18 with TRBJ2-1; weak D call: TRBD2 (6 bases). This CDR3 region has 16 residues. Looked up from germline, CDR1 is KGHSH and CDR2 is LQKENI. The germline V and J ends were trimmed by 3 bases and 6 bases, with 18 bases remaining between them.